The 12 T cell receptor beta chains presented below share a single source sample, sequenced in a study of blood T cell repertoires in COVID-19. Only in-frame clones appear in the TCRdb table, and some are missing; sequencing was by immunoSEQ multiplex PCR. The table records some 220,000 clones, 84% of them present only once. Sequences were obtained from peripheral blood. Every receptor here comes from a man between 50 and 59 years old with acute or convalescent COVID-19.

This rearrangement joins TRBV2 to TRBJ2-2; 7 bases match TRBD1. CDR3 length: 14 residues. CDR1 SNHLY and CDR2 FYNNEI come from the germline V gene. After removal of 3 bases from V and 7 bases from J, the junction contained 5 bases not matched to a gene. This CDR3 is CASSDLQGIGELFF. The CDR3 DNA reads TGTGCCAGCAGTGACCTACAGGGGATCGGGGAGCTGTTTTTT.

This chain connects TRBV12-5 to TRBJ1-2; 10 nucleotides line up with TRBD1. Trimming cost V 6 bases and J 8 bases; bases outside gene matches: 15. The CDR3 consists of 16 residues. From germline, CDR1 is LGHNT and CDR2 FRNRAP. The CDR3 bases are TGTGCTAGTGGCTCCCCCCCGGGACAGGGGCCGGGGGGCTACACCTTC. Its protein product is CASGSPPGQGPGGYTF.

This clone was seen more than once but under ten times. The genes are TRBV7-8 and TRBJ1-3; possible D gene TRBD1, 5 bases. CDR1 and CDR2 from the germline V gene are SGHVS and FQNEAQ. The ends were cut back, 5 bases at V and 0 bases at J, with 17 bases in the middle. The CDR3 contains 17 residues. CDR3 nucleotides: TGTGCCAGCAGCAAACGCAGGGCCGTCGACTCTGGAAACACCATATATTTT. This gives the protein CASSKRRAVDSGNTIYF.

The chain links TRBV7-9 to TRBJ1-5, with 11 positions matching TRBD1. This CDR3 is built from 14 residues. Unmatched junction bases numbered 3, after V lost 5 bases and J lost 6 bases. Germline CDR1 is SEHNR and CDR2 is FQNEAQ (reference sequence). CDR3 loop: CASSEGTGGQPQHF. The CDR3 DNA follows: TGTGCCAGCAGCGAAGGGACAGGGGGTCAGCCCCAGCATTTT.

This clone is a singleton in its sample. The chain couples TRBV5-1 to TRBJ1-2, with D maybe TRBD1 (6 bases). The CDR3 length is 14 residues. V was shortened by 4 bases and J by 2 bases, with 12 bases between the two germline ends. CDR1 and CDR2 from the germline V gene are SGHRS and YFSETQ. CDR3 in amino acids: CASSPQGSNYGYTF. The CDR3 nucleotides read TGCGCCAGCAGCCCGCAGGGGTCCAACTATGGCTACACCTTC.

This clone was seen more than once but under ten times. This chain links TRBV6-6 with TRBJ1-5; 7 positions match TRBD1. CDR3 length: 16 residues. CDR1 is MNHNY and CDR2 is SVGAGI in the germline V gene (reference sequence). The V and J ends lost 1 base and 4 bases, in that order; junction bases with no gene match: 7. The CDR3 region has the DNA TGTGCCAGCAGTTACTTCAACAGGGGCCGGAATCAGCCCCAGCATTTT. Translating it yields CASSYFNRGRNQPQHF.

V gene TRBV7-8 combines with J gene TRBJ2-7, with D tentatively TRBD2 (5 bases). CDR1 is SGHVS, CDR2 FQNEAQ, per germline. V was pared by 4 bases and J by 3 bases, with 10 bases between. The CDR3 is 13 residues long. The CDR3 protein is CASSSGLDYEQYF. CDR3 sequence (DNA): TGTGCCAGCAGCTCGGGATTGGACTACGAGCAGTACTTC.

This clone was counted only a few times. V and J are TRBV2 and TRBJ2-7, with D uncertain. This CDR3 is built from 12 residues. V dropped 6 bases and J dropped 3 bases, with 9 bases sitting between them. The germline V gene encodes CDR1 SNHLY and CDR2 FYNNEI. CDR3 DNA: TGTGCCAGCAGCTACTCGGGCTACGAGCAGTACTTC. Its protein is CASSYSGYEQYF.

The count of this clone is one. The rearrangement uses TRBV3-1 (or the pseudogene TRBV3-2) and TRBJ2-7; TRBD2 agrees at 7 bases. The CDR3 covers 16 residues. The V gene's germline CDR1 is LGHDT and CDR2 YNNKEL (reference sequence). V dropped 1 base and J dropped 2; count of bases not matched to a gene: 8. Here the CDR3 reads CASSQAWKRGPYEQYF. The CDR3 bases are TGTGCCAGCAGCCAAGCTTGGAAGCGGGGACCCTACGAGCAGTACTTC.

This sequence joins TRBV2 and TRBJ2-1; 12 nucleotides agree with TRBD2. The CDR3 loop spans 16 amino acids. The ends lost 2 bases at V and 4 bases at J; junction bases unmatched: 3. Germline CDR1 reads SNHLY; CDR2 reads FYNNEI. The CDR3 region is CASSELAGGVYNEQFF. CDR3 DNA sequence: TGTGCCAGCAGTGAACTAGCGGGGGGGGTTTACAATGAGCAGTTCTTC.

The chain links TRBV19 to TRBJ1-5; the match to TRBD1 covers 12 bases. The CDR3 has 16 amino acids. Germline-derived CDR1 and CDR2 are LNHDA and SQIVND (reference sequence). Trimming removed 5 bases from V and 5 bases from J; junction bases left unmatched: 7. The CDR3 is CASSPGQGARHQPQHF. CDR3 nucleotides: TGTGCCAGTAGTCCGGGACAGGGGGCGAGACATCAGCCCCAGCATTTT.

The J gene is TRBJ2-7, the V gene TRBV6-5, with 8 bases aligning to TRBD2. This CDR3 region has 14 residues. Germline V gene lookup returns CDR1 MNHEY and CDR2 SVGAGI. V shed 5 bases, J shed 2 bases, and the junction held 5 bases outside the gene matches. The CDR3: CASSPRGGPYEQYF. CDR3 nucleotides: TGTGCCAGCAGTCCCCGGGGGGGCCCCTACGAGCAGTACTTC.